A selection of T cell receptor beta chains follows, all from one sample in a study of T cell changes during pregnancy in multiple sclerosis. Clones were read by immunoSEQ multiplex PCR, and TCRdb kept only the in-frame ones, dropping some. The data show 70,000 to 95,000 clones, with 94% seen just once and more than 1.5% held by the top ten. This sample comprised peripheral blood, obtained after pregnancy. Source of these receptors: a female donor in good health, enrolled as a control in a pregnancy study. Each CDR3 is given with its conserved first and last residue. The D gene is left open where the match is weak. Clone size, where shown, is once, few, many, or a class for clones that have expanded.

CASSRGVEETQYF,TGCGCCAGCAGCCGCGGGGTAGAAGAGACCCAGTACTTC,TRBJ2-5,TRBV5-1,NA,NA
CATSRGAKNIQYF,TGTGCCACCAGCAGGGGCGCCAAAAACATTCAGTACTTC,TRBJ2-4,TRBV15,NA,NA
CASLGLGSYEQYF,TGTGCCAGTTTAGGACTAGGCTCCTACGAGCAGTACTTC,TRBJ2-7,TRBV27,NA,TRBD2
CASSRSQGNEQFF,TGCGCCAGCAGCCGATCTCAGGGGAATGAGCAGTTCTTC,TRBJ2-1,TRBV4-1,NA,NA
CSVDCREENTGELFF,TGCAGCGTTGATTGCCGGGAGGAAAACACCGGGGAGCTGTTTTTT,TRBJ2-2,TRBV29-1,NA,TRBD2
CASEPESGANVLTF,TGTGCCAGCGAACCAGAATCTGGGGCCAACGTCCTGACTTTC,TRBJ2-6,TRBV2,NA,NA
CASSLDDRGQETQYF,TGTGCCAGCAGCTTGGACGACAGGGGACAAGAGACCCAGTACTTC,TRBJ2-5,TRBV5-4,NA,TRBD1
CAPQGRRNQPQHF,TGTGCTCCTCAGGGGCGGCGCAATCAGCCCCAGCATTTT,TRBJ1-5,TRBV28,NA,NA
CASSLDGGLAGRNGELFF,TGCGCCAGCAGCTTGGACGGGGGACTAGCGGGAAGGAACGGGGAGCTGTTTTTT,TRBJ2-2,TRBV5-1,once,TRBD2
CASSPVGATTYNEQFF,TGTGCCAGCAGTCCCGTGGGAGCCACTACCTACAATGAGCAGTTCTTC,TRBJ2-1,TRBV27,NA,NA
CASSPIGHTGGLYGYTF,TGTGCCAGCAGTCCGATTGGACACACAGGAGGGCTGTATGGCTACACCTTC,TRBJ1-2,TRBV28,once,NA
CASSPTSLPNTEAFF,TGTGCCAGCAGCCCAACGAGCCTACCGAACACTGAAGCTTTCTTT,TRBJ1-1,TRBV5-6,once,NA
CASSYRETQYF,TGTGCCAGCAGCTACAGAGAGACCCAGTACTTC,TRBJ2-5,TRBV5-6,NA,NA
CAIKQQLGNQPQHF,TGTGCCATTAAACAGCAACTGGGCAATCAGCCCCAGCATTTT,TRBJ1-5,TRBV2,NA,NA
CASSDLGGSTDTQYF,TGTGCCAGCAGTGACCTGGGCGGGAGCACAGATACGCAGTATTTT,TRBJ2-3,TRBV6-4,NA,NA
CASSSSYEQYF,TGTGCCAGCTCATCTTCCTACGAGCAGTACTTC,TRBJ2-7,TRBV18,NA,NA
CASSETGGAGANVLTF,TGTGCCAGCAGTGAAACAGGGGGCGCCGGGGCCAACGTCCTGACTTTC,TRBJ2-6,TRBV6-1,NA,TRBD1
CASSESRDTAFEQYF,TGTGCCAGCAGTGAATCCCGGGACACCGCCTTTGAGCAGTACTTC,TRBJ2-7,TRBV2,NA,NA
CASSDYPTGGTEAFF,TGTGCCAGCAGTGACTACCCGACAGGGGGGACTGAAGCTTTCTTT,TRBJ1-1,TRBV6-4,NA,TRBD1
CASSSEGFHEQYF,TGTGCCAGCAGCTCGGAGGGTTTTCACGAGCAGTACTTC,TRBJ2-7,TRBV28,NA,NA
CASSLLLAGGPIEQYF,TGTGCCAGCAGTTTATTACTAGCGGGAGGGCCAATCGAGCAGTACTTC,TRBJ2-7,TRBV27,NA,TRBD2
CASSSGTSRNIQYF,TGTGCCAGCAGTTCGGGGACTAGTCGGAACATTCAGTACTTC,TRBJ2-4,TRBV6-5,NA,TRBD2
CASSLGDRQNYEQYF,TGTGCCAGCAGCTTAGGGGACAGGCAGAACTACGAGCAGTACTTC,TRBJ2-7,TRBV11-2,NA,TRBD1
CASSTPPRDSGGYTF,TGTGCCAGCAGCACCCCCCCCCGGGACAGTGGCGGCTACACCTTC,TRBJ1-2,TRBV5-6,NA,TRBD1
CASSQSPGQGKETQYF,TGCGCCAGCAGCCAATCTCCGGGACAGGGAAAAGAGACCCAGTACTTC,TRBJ2-5,TRBV4-1,NA,TRBD1